Listed below are T cell receptor beta chains from one sample, sequenced in a study of blood T cell repertoires in COVID-19. Sequencing used immunoSEQ multiplex PCR; TCRdb keeps in-frame clones, though not all of them. The sample has 150,000 to 200,000 clones; approximately 87% are singletons. Material for sequencing was peripheral blood. All receptors derive from a woman in her 70s with acute or convalescent COVID-19. Each CDR3 is given with its conserved first and last residue. Each record gives: clone size, V gene, J gene, D gene, CDR3 DNA, CDR3 protein. The D gene is left open where the match is weak. A clone size is listed for some rows: how often the clone was seen (once, few, many), or a class if it is expanded.

size: NA; V: TRBV28; J: TRBJ2-7; D: NA; DNA: TGTGCCAGCAGTACCAGGGGATACGAGCAGTACTTC; CDR3: CASSTRGYEQYF
size: once; V: TRBV11-2; J: TRBJ1-2; D: NA; DNA: TGTGCCAGCAGCTTAGAAGGGAGGGACTACTATGGCTACACCTTC; CDR3: CASSLEGRDYYGYTF
size: NA; V: TRBV9; J: TRBJ1-2; D: NA; DNA: TGTGCCAGCAGCGTATCTCGGGGTTCGAGTGGCTATGGCTACACCTTC; CDR3: CASSVSRGSSGYGYTF
size: NA; V: TRBV18; J: TRBJ1-5; D: NA; DNA: TGTGCCAGCTCACCACCGGGCTCAACAGATAGCAATCAGCCCCAGCATTTT; CDR3: CASSPPGSTDSNQPQHF
size: NA; V: TRBV6-5; J: TRBJ1-2; D: TRBD1; DNA: TGTGCCAGCAGAAGTGATGACAGGGTGGGTGGCTACACCTTC; CDR3: CASRSDDRVGGYTF
size: NA; V: TRBV10-3; J: TRBJ1-2; D: TRBD1; DNA: TGTGCCATCAGTGCTACAGGGACAGGGCCTAACTATGGCTACACCTTC; CDR3: CAISATGTGPNYGYTF
size: NA; V: TRBV19; J: TRBJ1-6; D: NA; DNA: TGTGCCAGTACCGCAAGCGGGGGGGCTCATTCACCCCTCCACTTT; CDR3: CASTASGGAHSPLHF
size: NA; V: TRBV5-1; J: TRBJ1-4; D: TRBD1; DNA: TGCGCCAGCAGCTTTACAGGGGGAACTAATGAAAAACTGTTTTTT; CDR3: CASSFTGGTNEKLFF
size: NA; V: TRBV2; J: TRBJ2-7; D: NA; DNA: TGTGCCAGCACGGGACTGACCGGCTCCTACGAGCAGTACTTC; CDR3: CASTGLTGSYEQYF
size: NA; V: TRBV5-8; J: TRBJ1-1; D: NA; DNA: TGTGCCAGCAGCTTGAGGAGAGTGCGCACTGAAGCTTTCTTT; CDR3: CASSLRRVRTEAFF
size: NA; V: TRBV18; J: TRBJ1-4; D: TRBD1; DNA: TGTGCCAGCTCATGGGGACAGGAAAAACTGTTTTTT; CDR3: CASSWGQEKLFF
size: NA; V: TRBV5-6; J: TRBJ1-4; D: NA; DNA: TGTGCCAGCAGCCCACACGCAGGGGCGGGTGAAAAACTGTTTTTT; CDR3: CASSPHAGAGEKLFF
size: NA; V: TRBV10-3; J: TRBJ1-2; D: NA; DNA: TGTGCCATCAGCAAGGAGACAGGCGCTAACTATGGCTACACCTTC; CDR3: CAISKETGANYGYTF
size: NA; V: TRBV5-1; J: TRBJ2-1; D: TRBD2; DNA: TGCGCCAGCAGCTGGAAAGGTGGACTAGCGGAATTAATCTCCTACAATGAGCAGTTCTTC; CDR3: CASSWKGGLAELISYNEQFF
size: once; V: TRBV28; J: TRBJ1-6; D: NA; DNA: TGTGCCAGCAGACTGGACAGCTATAATTCACCCCTCCACTTT; CDR3: CASRLDSYNSPLHF
size: NA; V: TRBV5-6; J: TRBJ2-7; D: TRBD2; DNA: TGTGCCAGCAGCAGACTAGCGGGCAGCTACGAGCAGTACTTC; CDR3: CASSRLAGSYEQYF
size: once; V: TRBV18; J: TRBJ2-7; D: NA; DNA: TGTGCCAGCTCACCAGCCTCTTCCGGTTTGAGAGGGTTCCTCTACGAGCAGTACTTC; CDR3: CASSPASSGLRGFLYEQYF
size: NA; V: TRBV25-1; J: TRBJ2-4; D: TRBD2; DNA: TGTGCCAGCAGTGAATTTGGTAGCGGGGCCAAAAACATTCAGTACTTC; CDR3: CASSEFGSGAKNIQYF
size: NA; V: TRBV2; J: TRBJ1-3; D: TRBD1; DNA: TGTGCCAGCAGTGCCGATGGGACAGGGTCTGGAAACACCATATATTTT; CDR3: CASSADGTGSGNTIYF
size: NA; V: TRBV25-1; J: TRBJ1-1; D: NA; DNA: TGTGCCAGCAGTGATCCCCCCCGTACTGAAGCTTTCTTT; CDR3: CASSDPPRTEAFF
size: NA; V: TRBV5-1; J: TRBJ1-2; D: TRBD1; DNA: TGCGCCAGCAGCGAATCCGGGACAGGCGGATATGGCTACACCTTC; CDR3: CASSESGTGGYGYTF
size: NA; V: TRBV3-1/TRBV3-2; J: TRBJ1-2; D: TRBD1; DNA: TGTGCCAGCAGCCCCGCCCAGGGACAGTTCTATGGCTACACCTTC; CDR3: CASSPAQGQFYGYTF
size: NA; V: TRBV9; J: TRBJ2-7; D: NA; DNA: TGTGCCAGCAGCGTAGGAACCCGGGAGTCGATTTACGAGCAGTACTTC; CDR3: CASSVGTRESIYEQYF
size: NA; V: TRBV29-1; J: TRBJ1-1; D: TRBD1; DNA: TGCAGCGTTGAAGATCGCCAGGGGGGCACTGAAGCTTTCTTT; CDR3: CSVEDRQGGTEAFF
size: NA; V: TRBV6-5; J: TRBJ1-6; D: TRBD1; DNA: TGTGCCAGCAGTTACTTTGGACAGGGCGCACCCCTCCACTTT; CDR3: CASSYFGQGAPLHF
size: NA; V: TRBV27; J: TRBJ2-3; D: TRBD1; DNA: TGTGCCAGCAGGATAACAGGGGCACGTACAGATACGCAGTATTTT; CDR3: CASRITGARTDTQYF
size: NA; V: TRBV4-3; J: TRBJ1-2; D: NA; DNA: TGCGCCAGCAGCCAAGGACGGGGGGGCAACTATGGCTACACCTTC; CDR3: CASSQGRGGNYGYTF
size: NA; V: TRBV28; J: TRBJ1-2; D: TRBD1; DNA: TGTGCCGGTCCGGGACAGGGCTTTAACTATGGCTACACCTTC; CDR3: CAGPGQGFNYGYTF
size: NA; V: TRBV20-1; J: TRBJ2-1; D: NA; DNA: TGCAGTGCTACCCTGGGGCATGAGCAGTTCTTC; CDR3: CSATLGHEQFF
size: NA; V: TRBV6-5; J: TRBJ2-1; D: TRBD2; DNA: TGTGCCAGCAGTTTTCGGACTAGCGGCACCTACAATGAGCAGTTCTTC; CDR3: CASSFRTSGTYNEQFF
size: NA; V: TRBV6-5; J: TRBJ1-1; D: NA; DNA: TGTGCCAGCAACCGAGGGGGAAACACTGAAGCTTTCTTT; CDR3: CASNRGGNTEAFF
size: once; V: TRBV7-2; J: TRBJ1-3; D: NA; DNA: TGTGCCAGCAGCGTGAATCGGGTCTCTGGAAACACCATATATTTT; CDR3: CASSVNRVSGNTIYF
size: few; V: TRBV4-3; J: TRBJ1-2; D: TRBD1; DNA: TGCGCCAGCAGCCAAGCAGGGACAGCCGGTGGCTACACCTTC; CDR3: CASSQAGTAGGYTF
size: NA; V: TRBV27; J: TRBJ1-6; D: NA; DNA: TGTGCCAGCAGTTTAGGAGGACGTAATTCACCCCTCCACTTT; CDR3: CASSLGGRNSPLHF
size: NA; V: TRBV7-9; J: TRBJ1-2; D: NA; DNA: TGTGCCAGCAGCTTCGCCGGGGATGGCTACACCTTC; CDR3: CASSFAGDGYTF
size: NA; V: TRBV6-1; J: TRBJ2-4; D: TRBD1; DNA: TGTGCCAGCAGTGAAAACTTAGACAGGGGAGCCAAAAACATTCAGTACTTC; CDR3: CASSENLDRGAKNIQYF
size: NA; V: TRBV19; J: TRBJ1-2; D: TRBD1; DNA: TGTGCCAGTAGTAGCGCCGGGACAGGGTTTCGGGGCTACACCTTC; CDR3: CASSSAGTGFRGYTF
size: once; V: TRBV18; J: TRBJ2-1; D: TRBD1; DNA: TGTGCCAGCTCTCCGGGACAGGCCTACAATGAGCAGTTCTTC; CDR3: CASSPGQAYNEQFF
size: NA; V: TRBV7-2; J: TRBJ2-5; D: TRBD1; DNA: TGTGCCAGCAGCTTTTTCCGACAGGGGGGTCAAGAGACCCAGTACTTC; CDR3: CASSFFRQGGQETQYF
size: NA; V: TRBV6-5; J: TRBJ2-1; D: TRBD2; DNA: TGTGCCAGCAGTTACGGCCTAGCGGGGGGGCTCAATGAGCAGTTCTTC; CDR3: CASSYGLAGGLNEQFF
size: NA; V: TRBV5-8; J: TRBJ2-1; D: NA; DNA: TGTGCCAGCAGCTTGGGCCTTAGCTCCTACAATGAGCAGTTCTTC; CDR3: CASSLGLSSYNEQFF
size: once; V: TRBV6-2/TRBV6-3; J: TRBJ1-1; D: TRBD1; DNA: TGTGCCAGCAGTTACCCGGACAGGGAAGCTTTCTTT; CDR3: CASSYPDREAFF
size: NA; V: TRBV30; J: TRBJ2-3; D: NA; DNA: TGTGCCTGGAGTTTCGGGACTAGCACAGATACGCAGTATTTT; CDR3: CAWSFGTSTDTQYF
size: NA; V: TRBV18; J: TRBJ1-1; D: NA; DNA: TGTGCCAGCTCACCGTTCGGACAACAGAAGGTGAACACTGAAGCTTTCTTT; CDR3: CASSPFGQQKVNTEAFF
size: NA; V: TRBV2; J: TRBJ1-1; D: NA; DNA: TGTGCCAGCAGTGAGAGGCCCGCGGAGGACACTGAAGCTTTCTTT; CDR3: CASSERPAEDTEAFF